This T cell receptor (beta chain) derives from a study of CD8+ T cells in alopecia areata (dated by TCRdb to the late 2010s). With regard to the full study: Treated patients were enrolled in an open-label pilot trial of oral tofacitinib at 5 to 10 mg twice daily for moderate-to-severe alopecia areata. Patients received tofacitinib for 6 to 18 months and were then followed off drug for 6 months to check for delayed response and recurrence. For the treated patients, the SALT score, which quantifies what percentage of scalp surface area is affected, served as the measure of disease severity. To study T cell clonal expansion in alopecia areata, the researchers applied high-throughput TCRbeta sequencing to both the C3H/HeJ mouse model and human patients. In humans, TCRbeta sequencing was performed on scalp tissue and on sorted CD4+ and CD8+ peripheral blood T cells from healthy controls and from patients with patchy or totalis/universalis alopecia areata. Biopsies were taken from tofacitinib-treated patients at baseline and again at 4 and 24 weeks into treatment, and several of those patients also had a later scalp biopsy. Scalp clonality was compared across normal scalp (n=4), patchy alopecia areata scalp (n=8), and alopecia totalis/universalis scalp (n=8). RNA was extracted with the PAXgene miRNA kit for fixed scalp, the miRNeasy kit for PBMCs, and the RNeasy kit for mouse skin. immunoSEQ multiplex PCR using 35 Vbeta forward primers and 13 Jbeta reverse primers was used to amplify TCRbeta CDR3 regions.

The study at large found these results: Compared with normal scalp, lesional scalp, particularly in alopecia totalis/universalis, had higher clonality and more expanded CD8+ clones, which suggests antigenic drive. Resident alphabeta T cells in normal human skin are also sequenced, complicating scalp TCR repertoire analysis, unlike mouse skin dominated by gammadelta T cells. Many expanded lesional clones persisted in scalp and blood during tofacitinib treatment, which may partly explain relapse after stopping treatment. Because the treated cohort was small and had only one nonresponder, larger studies are needed to examine links between baseline CD8+ expansion and response. Scalp clonality and the number of expanded CD8+ clones among the top 100 scalp clones were significantly decreased by tofacitinib. Compared with mice, TCR sequences shared between patients were less clear, possibly partly because of HLA diversity across the patient population.

Germline trimming: 5 bases from V, 5 bases from J; junction bases outside gene matches: 9. The CDR3 sequence holds 14 residues, the cysteine and phenylalanine included. Just the 42-base CDR3 DNA is kept, in frame starting at base 1. The germline V gene (reference sequence) specifies MNHNY as CDR1 and SVGAGI as CDR2. Comments on this clone: Its antigen is not yet known. The sample holds no much larger clone one base away, and base qualities are not on file.

Library prep was done by the immunoSEQ multiplex PCR assay. To provide template for TCR sequencing, every sample had RNA extracted and reverse transcribed into cDNA. SuperScript III was used to make first-strand cDNA, primed with a 2:1 mix of oligo-dT and random hexamers. Amplification bias was assessed with a synthetic immune receptor repertoire, and residual bias was removed computationally. The study's processing was this. Raw reads were preprocessed to remove errors, and CDR3 was defined according to IMGT conventions as the region from the conserved cysteine to phenylalanine. Clonality was computed as 1 minus the Shannon entropy, with the entropy normalized by log2 of the number of productive unique TCRs. Whether each scalp clone was CD4 or CD8 was inferred by checking scalp TCRbeta sequences against the CD4 and CD8 repertoires from sorted blood. The source is immuneACCESS, and TCRdb retained only in-frame sequences with V and J called. Part of the clones is not carried over; for the studies checked, unresolved V genes explain less than half of this, and the remainder is unexplained. V, J and clone size reflect that table, while D and trimming were determined from the DNA. The sample profile shows roughly 140,000 clones; roughly 82% of them were found once. About 25% of the sample lies in the top ten.

The time point label on this specimen signifies: about 4 weeks on oral tofacitinib. Interpreted using the paper, the treatment or condition label stands for: oral pan-JAK inhibitor, 5-10 mg twice daily. From alopecia areata patients, peripheral blood was collected along with lesional scalp punch biopsies. After PBMCs were isolated by density centrifugation and stained for CD3, CD4 and CD8, a FACSAria was used to sort CD4+ and CD8+ T cells. Sequencing was performed on CD8+ T cells sorted from blood, taken at week 4, from a patient treated with tofacitinib. The sequence was obtained from a human donor with alopecia areata. The sequence links TRBV6-6 to TRBJ2-7; 7 junctional bases match TRBD2. Read as DNA, the sequence is TGTGCCAGCAGTCTAGCGGTGGGCGACCACGAGCAGTACTTC. Translated, it reads CASSLAVGDHEQYF.